The rows below give T cell receptor beta chains drawn from one sample of a study of regulatory T cells in long-lasting Graves disease. TCRdb re-analysed the multiplex PCR reads in MiXCR, keeping a single row per CDR3 protein. The table has approximately 480,000 distinct CDR3 sequences, around 15% seen once. These data were also reused for a study on T cells in Graves' hyperthyroidism and ophthalmopathy.

Sequences were derived from peripheral blood mononuclear cells (PBMCs), sampled at new diagnosis, from a patient treated with antithyroid drugs. The receptors here all came from a man aged 40-49 years with Graves disease. Both conserved end residues are part of each CDR3. D genes are given only for firm matches. For some rows the clone size is stated as once, few or many, or as a class when expanded; others skip it.

v_gene: TRBV30
j_gene: TRBJ2-7
d_gene: .
abundance: .
CDR3nt: TGTGCCTGGGACAGTTACTCCTACGAGCAGTACTTC
CDR3aa: CAWDSYSYEQYF

v_gene: TRBV20-1
j_gene: TRBJ2-2
d_gene: .
abundance: few
CDR3nt: TGCAGTGCTAGAGATCGGGCGGTAAACACCGGGGAGCTGTTTTTT
CDR3aa: CSARDRAVNTGELFF

v_gene: TRBV2
j_gene: TRBJ1-6
d_gene: TRBD1
abundance: .
CDR3nt: TGTGCCAGCAATGGACAGGGGGCGAATTCACCCCTCCACTTT
CDR3aa: CASNGQGANSPLHF

v_gene: TRBV20-1
j_gene: TRBJ1-1
d_gene: TRBD1
abundance: many
CDR3nt: TGCAGTGCCCGGACAGGGGGGAACACTGAAGCTTTCTTT
CDR3aa: CSARTGGNTEAFF

v_gene: TRBV7-6
j_gene: TRBJ1-5
d_gene: .
abundance: few
CDR3nt: TGTGCCAGCAGCTTAGCCCCGCGAGAAATTAGCAATCAGCCCCAGCATTTT
CDR3aa: CASSLAPREISNQPQHF

v_gene: TRBV2
j_gene: TRBJ1-2
d_gene: .
abundance: few
CDR3nt: TGTGCCAGCAGGCCCGCAGGGAACCCGACATATGGCTACACCTTC
CDR3aa: CASRPAGNPTYGYTF

v_gene: TRBV7-3
j_gene: TRBJ2-1
d_gene: TRBD2
abundance: .
CDR3nt: TGTGCCAGCAGCTCCATCAGCGGGAGAACTCACAATGAGCAGTTCTTC
CDR3aa: CASSSISGRTHNEQFF

v_gene: TRBV20-1
j_gene: TRBJ1-4
d_gene: TRBD1
abundance: .
CDR3nt: TGCAGTGCGCAACAGGGGGCATCTTATGAAAAACTGTTTTTT
CDR3aa: CSAQQGASYEKLFF

v_gene: TRBV28
j_gene: TRBJ2-2
d_gene: .
abundance: many
CDR3nt: TGTGCCAGCAGGGCTGCAGAGAAACTCACCGGGGAGCTGTTTTTT
CDR3aa: CASRAAEKLTGELFF

v_gene: TRBV2
j_gene: TRBJ2-3
d_gene: .
abundance: many
CDR3nt: TGTGCCAGCAGGGGACTCCTCCTCACAGATACGCAGTATTTT
CDR3aa: CASRGLLLTDTQYF

v_gene: TRBV9
j_gene: TRBJ1-1
d_gene: .
abundance: .
CDR3nt: TGTGCCAGCAGCGTAGTTGACACCATTAACACTGAAGCTTTCTTT
CDR3aa: CASSVVDTINTEAFF

v_gene: TRBV12-3/TRBV12-4
j_gene: TRBJ2-1
d_gene: TRBD1
abundance: many
CDR3nt: TGTGCCAGCAGTTTATACAGGGGAAATGAGCAGTTCTTC
CDR3aa: CASSLYRGNEQFF

v_gene: TRBV11-3
j_gene: TRBJ2-7
d_gene: TRBD1
abundance: .
CDR3nt: TGTGCTACAGGGGACAGGGGGACCCGCGAGCAGTACTTC
CDR3aa: CATGDRGTREQYF

v_gene: TRBV12-5
j_gene: TRBJ1-1
d_gene: .
abundance: many
CDR3nt: TGTGCTAGTGTCCCCATGGACATTTTGAACACTGAAGCTTTCTTT
CDR3aa: CASVPMDILNTEAFF

v_gene: TRBV12-3/TRBV12-4
j_gene: TRBJ2-1
d_gene: TRBD2
abundance: many
CDR3nt: TGTGCCAGCAGCTCCGGGACTAGGAGCTCCTACAATGAGCAGTTCTTC
CDR3aa: CASSSGTRSSYNEQFF

v_gene: TRBV3-1
j_gene: TRBJ2-5
d_gene: TRBD2
abundance: many
CDR3nt: TGTGCCAGCAGCCTCCTAGCGGAGCTGGAGACCCAGTACTTC
CDR3aa: CASSLLAELETQYF

v_gene: TRBV6-1
j_gene: TRBJ2-5
d_gene: TRBD2
abundance: many
CDR3nt: TGTGCCAGCAGTCCACTAGCGGAAGGGGTACAAGAGACCCAGTACTTC
CDR3aa: CASSPLAEGVQETQYF

v_gene: TRBV15
j_gene: TRBJ1-1
d_gene: .
abundance: many
CDR3nt: TGTGCCACCAGTTGGCGCAGGGCCGCTGAAGCTTTCTTT
CDR3aa: CATSWRRAAEAFF

v_gene: TRBV28
j_gene: TRBJ2-5
d_gene: .
abundance: few
CDR3nt: TGTGCCAGCAGTTTAGAGCGGGCGAGACGGGAGACCCAGTACTTC
CDR3aa: CASSLERARRETQYF

v_gene: TRBV7-3
j_gene: TRBJ2-7
d_gene: TRBD2
abundance: many
CDR3nt: TGTGCCAGCAGCTTAGCGGGAGCAGGATCCTACGAGCAGTACTTC
CDR3aa: CASSLAGAGSYEQYF

v_gene: TRBV11-3
j_gene: TRBJ2-7
d_gene: TRBD2
abundance: many
CDR3nt: TGTGCCAGCAGCTTAGCAGCGGGAGGGAGCTTCGAGCAGTACTTC
CDR3aa: CASSLAAGGSFEQYF

v_gene: TRBV6-1
j_gene: TRBJ2-1
d_gene: .
abundance: few
CDR3nt: TGTGCCAGCAGCACCTACGGCCACAATGAGCAGTTCTTC
CDR3aa: CASSTYGHNEQFF

v_gene: TRBV20-1
j_gene: TRBJ2-7
d_gene: .
abundance: .
CDR3nt: TGCAGTCCCTCTTTAGGAACAATCTACGAGCAGTACTTC
CDR3aa: CSPSLGTIYEQYF

v_gene: TRBV27
j_gene: TRBJ2-7
d_gene: .
abundance: many
CDR3nt: TGTGCCAGCAGTTTATCCCCCGGGACACCCTACGAGCAGTACTTC
CDR3aa: CASSLSPGTPYEQYF

v_gene: TRBV27
j_gene: TRBJ2-1
d_gene: TRBD2
abundance: few
CDR3nt: TGTGCCAGCAGTTACGCCTGGGAGGGCTACAATGAGCAGTTCTTC
CDR3aa: CASSYAWEGYNEQFF

v_gene: TRBV6-9
j_gene: TRBJ1-3
d_gene: .
abundance: .
CDR3nt: TGTGCCAGCAGTTCCCTTTCCGGCTCTGGAAACACCATATATTTT
CDR3aa: CASSSLSGSGNTIYF

v_gene: TRBV6-5
j_gene: TRBJ2-7
d_gene: .
abundance: .
CDR3nt: TGTGCCAGCAGTTATGTTGAGTCCTCTCCGTACTTC
CDR3aa: CASSYVESSPYF

v_gene: TRBV20-1
j_gene: TRBJ2-7
d_gene: .
abundance: many
CDR3nt: TGCAGTGCGTCCCCGCAGACTATCGGGGAGCAGTACTTC
CDR3aa: CSASPQTIGEQYF

v_gene: TRBV6-1
j_gene: TRBJ2-1
d_gene: TRBD1
abundance: .
CDR3nt: TGTGCCAGCCACGTCAACAGGGGTACCTACAATGAGCAGTTCTTC
CDR3aa: CASHVNRGTYNEQFF

v_gene: TRBV20-1
j_gene: TRBJ2-2
d_gene: TRBD2
abundance: many
CDR3nt: TGCAGTGCTAGAGATTTGGGACTAGCGGGAGTTACCGGGGAGCTGTTTTTT
CDR3aa: CSARDLGLAGVTGELFF

v_gene: TRBV6-1
j_gene: TRBJ1-5
d_gene: .
abundance: once
CDR3nt: TGTGCCAGCAGTCGAACCGGGGGGGCAGAACAGCCCCAGCATTTT
CDR3aa: CASSRTGGAEQPQHF

v_gene: TRBV20-1
j_gene: TRBJ1-1
d_gene: .
abundance: many
CDR3nt: TGCAGTGCCTCGCTACCGGGACGGACAAACACTGAAGCTTTCTTT
CDR3aa: CSASLPGRTNTEAFF

v_gene: TRBV6-5
j_gene: TRBJ1-2
d_gene: .
abundance: .
CDR3nt: TGTGCCAGCAGTTACACTGCAGGGAGCGGCTACACCTTC
CDR3aa: CASSYTAGSGYTF

v_gene: TRBV6-2/TRBV6-3
j_gene: TRBJ2-1
d_gene: TRBD1
abundance: many
CDR3nt: TGTGCCAGCAGTTCGACAGGGGGGTACTACAATGAGCAGTTCTTC
CDR3aa: CASSSTGGYYNEQFF

v_gene: TRBV7-9
j_gene: TRBJ2-7
d_gene: TRBD1
abundance: .
CDR3nt: TGTGCCAGCAGCTCGACGACAGGGTCCTACGAGCAGTACTTC
CDR3aa: CASSSTTGSYEQYF

v_gene: TRBV7-2
j_gene: TRBJ1-2
d_gene: TRBD1
abundance: .
CDR3nt: TGTGCCTTCAGCCGGGACAGGGGGCCAAACTATGGCTACACCTTC
CDR3aa: CAFSRDRGPNYGYTF

v_gene: TRBV19
j_gene: TRBJ2-7
d_gene: TRBD2
abundance: .
CDR3nt: TGTGCCAGTAGTATATCAGCGGGAGTGGAAGGTAACGAGCAGTACTTC
CDR3aa: CASSISAGVEGNEQYF

v_gene: TRBV20-1
j_gene: TRBJ1-5
d_gene: .
abundance: .
CDR3nt: TGCAGTGCTAGTCGGGGGAATCAGCCCCAGCATTTT
CDR3aa: CSASRGNQPQHF

v_gene: TRBV27
j_gene: TRBJ2-6
d_gene: TRBD1
abundance: many
CDR3nt: TGTGCCAGCCGAACAGGGGGCGTTGTATCGGGGGCCAACGTCCTGACTTTC
CDR3aa: CASRTGGVVSGANVLTF

v_gene: TRBV6-1
j_gene: TRBJ2-5
d_gene: .
abundance: many
CDR3nt: TGTGCCAGCAAAAAGGAGGAGATTGATTGGGAGACCCAGTACTTC
CDR3aa: CASKKEEIDWETQYF

v_gene: TRBV6-2/TRBV6-3
j_gene: TRBJ2-1
d_gene: TRBD2
abundance: .
CDR3nt: TGTGCCAGCAGTTACCGGACTAGCGGGAGGCCCGGTGAGCAGTTCTTC
CDR3aa: CASSYRTSGRPGEQFF

v_gene: TRBV20-1
j_gene: TRBJ1-5
d_gene: .
abundance: many
CDR3nt: TGCAGTGCTAGTTGGCAGGGTAGCAATCAGCCCCAGCATTTT
CDR3aa: CSASWQGSNQPQHF

v_gene: TRBV28
j_gene: TRBJ1-6
d_gene: .
abundance: few
CDR3nt: TGTGCCAGCCGGGGGCTCTATAATTCACCCCTCCACTTT
CDR3aa: CASRGLYNSPLHF

v_gene: TRBV6-1
j_gene: TRBJ2-3
d_gene: .
abundance: .
CDR3nt: TGTGCCAGCAGTAAGGCCGGGAATTCAGATACGCAGTATTTT
CDR3aa: CASSKAGNSDTQYF

v_gene: TRBV2
j_gene: TRBJ2-7
d_gene: TRBD1
abundance: many
CDR3nt: TGTGCCAGCAGCCGGGACAGTCAAGAGCAGTACTTC
CDR3aa: CASSRDSQEQYF

v_gene: TRBV20-1
j_gene: TRBJ1-5
d_gene: TRBD1
abundance: few
CDR3nt: TGCAGTGCCCTCCCGGACAGGGCGACACGACAGCCCCAGCATTTT
CDR3aa: CSALPDRATRQPQHF

v_gene: TRBV2
j_gene: TRBJ2-2
d_gene: .
abundance: .
CDR3nt: TGTGCCAGCAGTGAAAAGACAGGCCATATTAACACCGGGGAGCTGTTTTTT
CDR3aa: CASSEKTGHINTGELFF

v_gene: TRBV13
j_gene: TRBJ2-7
d_gene: .
abundance: many
CDR3nt: TGTGCCAGCAGCTCAGCTGGGGGCCCGACCTACGAGCAGTACTTC
CDR3aa: CASSSAGGPTYEQYF

v_gene: TRBV20-1
j_gene: TRBJ1-2
d_gene: .
abundance: many
CDR3nt: TGCAGTGCTAGAGCTTGGATCGCGGCTAACTATGGCTACACCTTC
CDR3aa: CSARAWIAANYGYTF